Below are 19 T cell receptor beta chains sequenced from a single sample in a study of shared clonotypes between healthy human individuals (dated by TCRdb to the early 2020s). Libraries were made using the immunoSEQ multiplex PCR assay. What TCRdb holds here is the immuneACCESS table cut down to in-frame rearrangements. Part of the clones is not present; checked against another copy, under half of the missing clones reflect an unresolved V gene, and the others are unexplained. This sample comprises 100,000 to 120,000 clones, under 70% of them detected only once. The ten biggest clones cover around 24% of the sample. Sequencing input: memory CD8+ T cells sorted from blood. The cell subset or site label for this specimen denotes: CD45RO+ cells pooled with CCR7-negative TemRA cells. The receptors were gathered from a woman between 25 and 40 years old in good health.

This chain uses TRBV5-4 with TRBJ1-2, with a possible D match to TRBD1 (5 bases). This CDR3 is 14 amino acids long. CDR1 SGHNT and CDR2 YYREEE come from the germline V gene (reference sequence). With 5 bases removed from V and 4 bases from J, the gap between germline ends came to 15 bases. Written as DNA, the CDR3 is TGTGCCAGCAGGACAGAACAGGCGTCCTATGGCTACACCTTC. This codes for CASRTEQASYGYTF.

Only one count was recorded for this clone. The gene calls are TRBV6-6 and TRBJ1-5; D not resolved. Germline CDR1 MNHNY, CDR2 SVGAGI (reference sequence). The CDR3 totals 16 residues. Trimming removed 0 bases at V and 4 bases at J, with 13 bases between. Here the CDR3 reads CASSYSISKGNQPQHF. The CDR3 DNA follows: TGTGCCAGCAGTTACTCGATCTCAAAAGGGAATCAGCCCCAGCATTTT.

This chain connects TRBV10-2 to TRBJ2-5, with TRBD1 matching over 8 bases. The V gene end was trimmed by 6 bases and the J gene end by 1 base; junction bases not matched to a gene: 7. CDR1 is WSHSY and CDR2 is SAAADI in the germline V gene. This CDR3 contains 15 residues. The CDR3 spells CASSPDRVGQETQYF. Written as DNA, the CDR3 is TGCGCCAGCAGCCCGGACAGGGTGGGCCAAGAGACCCAGTACTTC.

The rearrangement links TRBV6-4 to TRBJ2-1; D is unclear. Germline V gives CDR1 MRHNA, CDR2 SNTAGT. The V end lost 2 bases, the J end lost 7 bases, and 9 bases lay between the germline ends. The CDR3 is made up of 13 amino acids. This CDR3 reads CASSDQMENEQFF. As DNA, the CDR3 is TGTGCCAGCAGTGACCAAATGGAGAATGAGCAGTTCTTC.

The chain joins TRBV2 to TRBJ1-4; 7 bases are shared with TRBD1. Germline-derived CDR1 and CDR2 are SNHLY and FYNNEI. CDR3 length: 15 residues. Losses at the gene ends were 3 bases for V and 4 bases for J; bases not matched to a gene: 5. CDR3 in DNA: TGTGCCAGCAGTGAGTGGGCAGGGGGTAATGAAAAACTGTTTTTT. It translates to CASSEWAGGNEKLFF. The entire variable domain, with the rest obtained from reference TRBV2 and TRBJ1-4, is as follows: EPEVTQTPSHQVTQMGQEVILRCVPISNHLYFYWYRQILGQKVEFLVSFYNNEISEKSEIFDDQFSVERPDGSNFTLKIRSTKLEDSAMYFCASSEWAGGNEKLFFGSGTQLSVL.

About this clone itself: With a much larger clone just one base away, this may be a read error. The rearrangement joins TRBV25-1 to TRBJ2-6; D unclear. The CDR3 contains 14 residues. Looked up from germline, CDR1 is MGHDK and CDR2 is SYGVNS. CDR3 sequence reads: CVSSSSLGANVLTF. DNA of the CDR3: TGTGTCAGCAGTTCCTCCCTCGGGGCCAACGTCCTGACTTTC.

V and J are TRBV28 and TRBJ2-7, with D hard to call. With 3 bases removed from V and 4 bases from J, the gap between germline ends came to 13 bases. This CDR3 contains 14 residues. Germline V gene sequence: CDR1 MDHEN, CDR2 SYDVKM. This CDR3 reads CASSFPQIEYEQYF. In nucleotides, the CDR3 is TGTGCCAGCAGTTTCCCTCAGATAGAATACGAGCAGTACTTC.

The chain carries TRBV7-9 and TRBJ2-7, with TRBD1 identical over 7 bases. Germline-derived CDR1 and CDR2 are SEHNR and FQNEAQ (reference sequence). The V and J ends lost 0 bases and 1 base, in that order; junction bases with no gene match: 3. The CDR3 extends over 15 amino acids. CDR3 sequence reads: CASSLAQGWSYEQYF. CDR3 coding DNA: TGTGCCAGCAGCTTAGCACAGGGGTGGTCCTACGAGCAGTACTTC. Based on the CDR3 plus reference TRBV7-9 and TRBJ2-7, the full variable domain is DTGVSQNPRHKITKRGQNVTFRCDPISEHNRLYWYRQTLGQGPEFLTYFQNEAQLEKSRLLSDRFSAERPKGSFSTLEIQRTEQGDSAMYLCASSLAQGWSYEQYFGPGTRLTVT.

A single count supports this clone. CDR3 nucleotide sequence: TGTGCCAGCAGCGGGGGACTAGCGGGAGGCCCGCTCACAGATACGCAGTATTTT. Translating it yields CASSGGLAGGPLTDTQYF. This chain joins TRBV5-4 and TRBJ2-3; 15 bases match TRBD2. V trimming: 4 bases; J trimming: 2 bases; junction bases outside the gene matches: 8. CDR1 is SGHNT and CDR2 is YYREEE in the germline V gene (reference sequence). CDR3 length equals 18 residues.

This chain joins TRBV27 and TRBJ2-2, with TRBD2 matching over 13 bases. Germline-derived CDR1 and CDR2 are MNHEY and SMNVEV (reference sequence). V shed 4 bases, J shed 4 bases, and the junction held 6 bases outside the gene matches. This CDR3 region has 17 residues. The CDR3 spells CASSYGWTSGGTGELFF. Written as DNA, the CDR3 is TGTGCCAGCAGTTATGGATGGACTAGCGGGGGCACCGGGGAGCTGTTTTTT.

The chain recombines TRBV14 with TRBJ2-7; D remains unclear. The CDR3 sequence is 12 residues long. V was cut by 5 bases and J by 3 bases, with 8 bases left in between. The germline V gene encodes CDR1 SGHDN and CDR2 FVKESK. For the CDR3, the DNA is TGTGCCAGCAGCGATTTAGGCTACGAGCAGTACTTC. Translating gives CASSDLGYEQYF.

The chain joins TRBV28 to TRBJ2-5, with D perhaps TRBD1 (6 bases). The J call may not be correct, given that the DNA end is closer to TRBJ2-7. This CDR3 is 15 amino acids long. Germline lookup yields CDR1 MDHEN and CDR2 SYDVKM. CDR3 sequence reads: CASSLGGQLNYEQYF. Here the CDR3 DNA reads TGTGCCAGCAGTTTAGGTGGACAGCTAAACTACGAGCAGTACTTC.

The chain's CDR3 is CASSLPRTGFETQYF. The CDR3 nucleotides read TGTGCCAGCAGTTTGCCCCGGACAGGGTTTGAGACCCAGTACTTC. V usage is TRBV28 and J usage is TRBJ2-5, with 8 nucleotides matching TRBD1. Germline CDR1 reads MDHEN; CDR2 reads SYDVKM. V was pared by 3 bases and J by 5 bases, with 8 bases of the junction left unmatched. This CDR3 is built from 15 residues.

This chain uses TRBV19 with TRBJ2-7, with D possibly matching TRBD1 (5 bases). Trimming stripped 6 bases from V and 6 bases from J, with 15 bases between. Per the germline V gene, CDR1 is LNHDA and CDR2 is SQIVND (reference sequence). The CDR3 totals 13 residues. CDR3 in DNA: TGTGCCAGTAGGGCCAAGAACCAGGGCGAGCAGTACTTC. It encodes CASRAKNQGEQYF.

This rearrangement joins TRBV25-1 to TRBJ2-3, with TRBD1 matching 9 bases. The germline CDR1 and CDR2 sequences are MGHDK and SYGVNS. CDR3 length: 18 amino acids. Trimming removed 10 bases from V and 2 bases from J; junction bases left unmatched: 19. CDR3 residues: CATRDRAESAVHTDTQYF. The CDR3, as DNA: TGTGCCACCAGGGACAGGGCGGAGAGTGCAGTTCACACAGATACGCAGTATTTT.

The CDR3 here is CASSEFEGSNQPQHF. For the CDR3, the DNA is TGTGCCAGCAGTGAATTCGAGGGAAGCAATCAGCCCCAGCATTTT. The rearrangement links TRBV6-1 to TRBJ1-5; no definite D call. V was clipped by 2 bases and J by 1 base, with 9 bases between them. Germline CDR1 reads MNHNS; CDR2 reads SASEGT. The length of the CDR3 is 15 residues.

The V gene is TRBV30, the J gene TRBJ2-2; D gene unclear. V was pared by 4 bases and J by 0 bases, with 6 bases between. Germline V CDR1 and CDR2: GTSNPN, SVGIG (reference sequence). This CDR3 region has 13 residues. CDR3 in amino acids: CAWTSPNTGELFF. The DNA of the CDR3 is TGTGCCTGGACATCACCGAACACCGGGGAGCTGTTTTTT.

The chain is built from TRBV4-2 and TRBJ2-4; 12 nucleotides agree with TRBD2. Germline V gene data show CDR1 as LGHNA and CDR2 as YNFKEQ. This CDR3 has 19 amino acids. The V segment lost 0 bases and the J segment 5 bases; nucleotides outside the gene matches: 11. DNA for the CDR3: TGTGCCAGCAGCCAAGATACGTCTAGCGGGAGGGGATTAGAAAACATTCAGTACTTC. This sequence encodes CASSQDTSSGRGLENIQYF.

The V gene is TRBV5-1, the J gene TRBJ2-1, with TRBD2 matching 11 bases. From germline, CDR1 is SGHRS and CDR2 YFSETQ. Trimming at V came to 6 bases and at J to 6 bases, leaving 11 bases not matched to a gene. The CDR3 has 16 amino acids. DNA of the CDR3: TGCGCCAGCACCCCCTCAGCTAGCGGGAGGTCCAATGAGCAGTTCTTC. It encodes CASTPSASGRSNEQFF. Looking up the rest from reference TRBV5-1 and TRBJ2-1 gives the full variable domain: KAGVTQTPRYLIKTRGQQVTLSCSPISGHRSVSWYQQTPGQGLQFLFEYFSETQRNKGNFPGRFSGRQFSNSRSEMNVSTLELGDSALYLCASTPSASGRSNEQFFGPGTRLTVL.